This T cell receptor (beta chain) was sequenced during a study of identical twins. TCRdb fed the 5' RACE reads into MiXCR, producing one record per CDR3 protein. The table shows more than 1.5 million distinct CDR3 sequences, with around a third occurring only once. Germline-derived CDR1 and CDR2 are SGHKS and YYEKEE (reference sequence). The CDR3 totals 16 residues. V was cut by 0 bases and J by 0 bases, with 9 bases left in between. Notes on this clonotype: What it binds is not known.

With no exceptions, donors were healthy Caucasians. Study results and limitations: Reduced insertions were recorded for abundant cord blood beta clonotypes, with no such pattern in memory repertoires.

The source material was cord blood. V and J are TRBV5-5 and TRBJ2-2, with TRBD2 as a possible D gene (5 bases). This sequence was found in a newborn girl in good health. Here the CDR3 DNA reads TGTGCCAGCAGCTTGGTCGGGGAAACGAACACCGGGGAGCTGTTTTTT. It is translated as CASSLVGETNTGELFF. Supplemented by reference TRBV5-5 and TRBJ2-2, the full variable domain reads DAGVTQSPTHLIKTRGQQVTLRCSPISGHKSVSWYQQVLGQGPQFIFQYYEKEERGRGNFPDRFSARQFPNYSSELNVNALLLGDSALYLCASSLVGETNTGELFFGEGSRLTVL.